This T cell receptor (beta chain) was profiled in a study of blood T cell repertoires in COVID-19. Background on the study: From the United States, Italy and Spain came samples of acute and convalescent COVID-19. Sample material is recorded as cDNA or gDNA derived from T cells, B-cell-depleted T cells, or PBMCs.

Germline loops: CDR1 SGHDN, CDR2 FVKESK. This CDR3 has 13 residues. V was clipped by 4 bases and J by 0 bases, with 6 bases between them. Original handling: Scientists estimated how many nucleated cells there were by amplifying reference gene primers. This table comes from immunoSEQ multiplex PCR, and its TCRdb copy is limited to in-frame clones, with some not included. V, J and clone size reflect that table, while D and trimming were determined from the DNA. Among under 200,000 clones, roughly 91% were seen once, and the ten largest hold 2% to 3%. This sequence was found in a man aged 18-30 years with acute or convalescent COVID-19. The gene calls are TRBV14 and TRBJ1-1; D unclear. Specimen: peripheral blood. In DNA form, the CDR3 reads TGTGCCAGCAGCCTCACAGTGAACACTGAAGCTTTCTTT. The encoded protein is CASSLTVNTEAFF.